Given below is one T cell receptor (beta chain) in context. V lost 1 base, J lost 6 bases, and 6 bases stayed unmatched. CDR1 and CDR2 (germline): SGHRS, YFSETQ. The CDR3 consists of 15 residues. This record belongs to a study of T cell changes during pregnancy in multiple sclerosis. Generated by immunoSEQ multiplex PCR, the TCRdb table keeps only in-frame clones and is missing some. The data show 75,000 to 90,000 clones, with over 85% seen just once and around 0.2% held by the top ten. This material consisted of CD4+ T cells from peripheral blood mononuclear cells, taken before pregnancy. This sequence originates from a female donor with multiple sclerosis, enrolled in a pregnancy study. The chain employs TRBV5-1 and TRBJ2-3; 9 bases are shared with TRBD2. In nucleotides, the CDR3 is TGCGCCAGCAGCTTGCAACTAGCGGGCCCCGATACGCAGTATTTT. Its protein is CASSLQLAGPDTQYF.